This T cell receptor beta chain was recovered during a study of OX40 agonist ivuxolimab in advanced cancers. Study in general: Clinicians treated patients with ivuxolimab, an agonistic anti-OX40 (CD134) antibody. Study-level results: More expanded clones were seen, on average, in CD8+ T cells than in CD4+.

On this clone: Its antigen is currently unknown.

Trimming left V 2 bases short and J 4 bases short, with 14 bases between. The CDR3 is 15 amino acids. Germline assignment: CDR1 MNHNS and CDR2 SASEGT. Profiling relied on immunoSEQ multiplex PCR, and the TCRdb table lists in-frame clones only, not all of them. This table holds 30,000 to 40,000 clones, 70% to 85% found once. The origin of this receptor is an adult with an advanced solid tumor such as melanoma, head and neck, liver or kidney cancer. The sample consisted of CD4+ or CD8+ T cells sorted from blood, taken in a trial of the OX40 agonist ivuxolimab. The V and J genes are TRBV6-1 and TRBJ1-1; D is possibly TRBD1 (6 bases). CDR3 in amino acids: CASSEFWGARTEAFF. For the CDR3, the DNA is TGTGCCAGCAGTGAATTTTGGGGGGCCCGCACTGAAGCTTTCTTT.